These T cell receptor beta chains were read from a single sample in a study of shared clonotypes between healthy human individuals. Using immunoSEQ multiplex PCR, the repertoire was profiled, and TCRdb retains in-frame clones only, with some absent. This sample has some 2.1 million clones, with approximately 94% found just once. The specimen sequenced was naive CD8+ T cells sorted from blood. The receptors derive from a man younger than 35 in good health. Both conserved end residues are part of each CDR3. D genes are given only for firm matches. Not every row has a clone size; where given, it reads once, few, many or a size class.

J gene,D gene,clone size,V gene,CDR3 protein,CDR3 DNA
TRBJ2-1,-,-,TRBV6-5,CASSYDRYNEQFF,TGTGCCAGCAGTTACGACAGATACAATGAGCAGTTCTTC
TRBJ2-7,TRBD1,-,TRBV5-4,CASSFYRGRPGSHEQYF,TGTGCCAGCAGCTTCTACAGGGGTCGCCCCGGAAGCCACGAGCAGTACTTC
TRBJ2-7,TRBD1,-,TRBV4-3,CASSQAGQGLYEQYF,TGCGCCAGCAGCCAAGCTGGACAGGGTTTATACGAGCAGTACTTC
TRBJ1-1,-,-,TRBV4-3,CASSQDLDWGFNTEAFF,TGCGCCAGCAGCCAAGATCTTGATTGGGGTTTTAACACTGAAGCTTTCTTT
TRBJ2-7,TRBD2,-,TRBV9,CASSAAGVAGDEQYF,TGTGCCAGCAGCGCCGCGGGGGTAGCGGGAGACGAGCAGTACTTC
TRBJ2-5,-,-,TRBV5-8,CASSLQGWDQETQYF,TGTGCCAGCAGCTTGCAGGGGTGGGATCAAGAGACCCAGTACTTC
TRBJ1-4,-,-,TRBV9,CASSALEGTNEKLFF,TGTGCCAGCAGCGCCTTAGAGGGGACTAATGAAAAACTGTTTTTT
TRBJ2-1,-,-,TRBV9,CASSVSQGGNEQFF,TGTGCCAGCAGCGTATCACAGGGGGGGAATGAGCAGTTCTTC
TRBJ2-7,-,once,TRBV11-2,CASSFGSDEQYF,TGTGCCAGCAGCTTTGGGTCCGACGAGCAGTACTTC
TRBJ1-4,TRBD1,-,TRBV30,CAWSGWTQGEPLVATNEKLFF,TGTGCCTGGAGTGGATGGACACAGGGGGAGCCCCTAGTTGCAACTAATGAAAAACTGTTTTTT
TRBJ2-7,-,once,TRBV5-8,CASSLGEETYEQYF,TGTGCCAGCAGCTTGGGCGAGGAAACCTACGAGCAGTACTTC
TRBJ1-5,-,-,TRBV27,CASSLRPGQPQHF,TGTGCCAGCAGTCTGAGACCGGGACAGCCCCAGCATTTT
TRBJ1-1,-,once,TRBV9,CASSVDSGAVAFF,TGTGCCAGCAGCGTAGACTCAGGGGCGGTAGCTTTCTTT
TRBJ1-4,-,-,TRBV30,CAWREENEKLFF,TGTGCCTGGAGGGAGGAAAATGAAAAACTGTTTTTT
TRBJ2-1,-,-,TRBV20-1,CSAPEDNEQFF,TGCAGTGCTCCGGAGGACAATGAGCAGTTCTTC
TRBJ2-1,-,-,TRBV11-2,CASSLVGLGIEQFF,TGTGCCAGCAGCTTAGTTGGGTTAGGGATTGAGCAGTTCTTC
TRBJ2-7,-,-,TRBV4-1,CASGHRALVAYEQYF,TGCGCCAGCGGCCACAGGGCGCTGGTGGCCTACGAGCAGTACTTC
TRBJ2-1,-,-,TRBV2,CASSGDLEQFF,TGTGCCAGTTCGGGGGACCTTGAGCAGTTCTTC
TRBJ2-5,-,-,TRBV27,CASSLGLAEETQYF,TGTGCCAGCAGTTTAGGGCTAGCTGAAGAGACCCAGTACTTC
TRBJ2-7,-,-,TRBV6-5,CASSYQGMSEQYF,TGTGCCAGCAGTTATCAGGGGATGAGCGAGCAGTACTTC
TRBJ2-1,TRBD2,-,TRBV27,CATEGLYNEQFF,TGTGCCACCGAGGGACTATACAATGAGCAGTTCTTC
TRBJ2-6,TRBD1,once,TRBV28,CASSSTGGPGANVLTF,TGTGCCAGCAGTAGCACAGGGGGTCCAGGGGCCAACGTCCTGACTTTC
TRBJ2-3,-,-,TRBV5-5,CASSVTGSYTDTQYF,TGTGCCAGCAGCGTCACAGGTTCCTACACAGATACGCAGTATTTT
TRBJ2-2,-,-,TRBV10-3,CAISEFDTGELFF,TGTGCCATCAGTGAGTTTGACACCGGGGAGCTGTTTTTT
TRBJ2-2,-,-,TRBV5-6,CASSPNEHTGELFF,TGTGCCAGCAGCCCTAATGAACACACCGGGGAGCTGTTTTTT
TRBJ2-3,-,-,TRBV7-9,CASSLVGPDTQYF,TGTGCCAGCAGCTTAGTCGGACCAGATACGCAGTATTTT
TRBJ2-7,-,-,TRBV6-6,CASTPWPWDEQYF,TGTGCCAGCACCCCCTGGCCCTGGGACGAGCAGTACTTC
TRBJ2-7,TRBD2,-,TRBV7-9,CASSASGRYEQYF,TGTGCCAGCAGCGCTAGCGGTCGCTACGAGCAGTACTTC
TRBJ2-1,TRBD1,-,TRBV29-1,CSAAFRDRTYNEQFF,TGCAGCGCTGCGTTCCGGGACAGGACCTACAATGAGCAGTTCTTC
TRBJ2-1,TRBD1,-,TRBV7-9,CASSTGTGGNYNEQFF,TGTGCCAGCAGCACCGGGACAGGGGGGAACTACAATGAGCAGTTCTTC
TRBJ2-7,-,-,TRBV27,CASSLGRGTGYEQYF,TGTGCCAGCAGTCTCGGTCGGGGGACTGGCTACGAGCAGTACTTC
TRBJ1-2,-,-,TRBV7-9,CASSLGINEANYGYTF,TGTGCCAGCAGCTTAGGGATAAATGAAGCTAACTATGGCTACACCTTC
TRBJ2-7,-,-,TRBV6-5,CASTNVAGEQYF,TGTGCCAGCACCAACGTGGCGGGCGAGCAGTACTTC
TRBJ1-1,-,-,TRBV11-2,CASSSNVAFF,TGTGCCAGCAGCTCCAACGTAGCTTTCTTT
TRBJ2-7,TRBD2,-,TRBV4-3,CASSQLLAGDYEQYF,TGCGCCAGCAGCCAACTGCTAGCGGGAGACTACGAGCAGTACTTC
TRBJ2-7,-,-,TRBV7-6,CASSRQEGYEQYF,TGTGCCAGCAGCCGACAGGAGGGGTACGAGCAGTACTTC
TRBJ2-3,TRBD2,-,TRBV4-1,CASSHPEPGLINTDTQYF,TGCGCCAGCAGCCACCCTGAACCGGGACTAATAAACACAGATACGCAGTATTTT
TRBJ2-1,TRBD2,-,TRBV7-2,CASSHGTSNNEQFF,TGTGCCAGCAGCCACGGGACTAGCAACAATGAGCAGTTCTTC
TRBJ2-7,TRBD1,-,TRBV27,CASRETGITDEQYF,TGTGCCAGCAGGGAGACAGGGATAACAGACGAGCAGTACTTC
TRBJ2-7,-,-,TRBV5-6,CASSPVEGDEQYF,TGTGCCAGCAGCCCGGTGGAGGGAGACGAGCAGTACTTC
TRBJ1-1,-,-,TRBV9,CASSADGAWDTEAFF,TGTGCCAGCAGCGCCGACGGAGCTTGGGACACTGAAGCTTTCTTT
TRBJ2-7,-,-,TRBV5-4,CASSLGVISYEQYF,TGTGCCAGCAGCTTGGGGGTCATATCCTACGAGCAGTACTTC
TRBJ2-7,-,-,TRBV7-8,CASREGGYEQYF,TGTGCCAGCAGGGAGGGGGGCTACGAGCAGTACTTC
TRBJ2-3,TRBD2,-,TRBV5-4,CASSLAGGTDTQYF,TGTGCCAGCAGCTTAGCGGGAGGAACAGATACGCAGTATTTT
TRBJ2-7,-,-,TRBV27,CASSVPGAGLYEQYF,TGTGCCAGCTCCGTACCAGGGGCGGGCCTCTACGAGCAGTACTTC
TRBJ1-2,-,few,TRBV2,CASSEGAGSIYGYTF,TGTGCCAGCAGTGAAGGGGCAGGGTCAATCTATGGCTACACCTTC
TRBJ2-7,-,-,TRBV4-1,CASSQDWDISYEQYF,TGCGCCAGCAGCCAAGATTGGGACATTTCCTACGAGCAGTACTTC
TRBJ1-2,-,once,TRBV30,CAWDPTGFYGYTF,TGTGCCTGGGACCCGACAGGCTTCTATGGCTACACCTTC
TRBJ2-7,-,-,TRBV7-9,CASSLVQGPHEQYF,TGTGCCAGCAGCTTAGTACAGGGACCCCACGAGCAGTACTTC
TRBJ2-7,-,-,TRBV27,CASSVNPGRTYEQYF,TGTGCCAGCAGTGTTAACCCGGGACGCACCTACGAGCAGTACTTC
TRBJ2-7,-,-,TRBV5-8,CASSEDFEQYF,TGTGCCAGCAGCGAGGACTTCGAGCAGTACTTC
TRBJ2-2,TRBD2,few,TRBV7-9,CACLAVSTGELFF,TGTGCCTGCCTAGCGGTTTCTACCGGGGAGCTGTTTTTT
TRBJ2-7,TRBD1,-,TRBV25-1,CASSSPGTEITYEQYF,TGTGCCAGCAGTTCCCCCGGGACAGAGATAACCTACGAGCAGTACTTC
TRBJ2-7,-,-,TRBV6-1,CASTVLLEYEQYF,TGTGCCAGCACTGTCCTCCTAGAATACGAGCAGTACTTC
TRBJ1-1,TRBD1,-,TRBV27,CASSYATGVEAFF,TGTGCCAGCAGTTATGCTACAGGGGTTGAAGCTTTCTTT